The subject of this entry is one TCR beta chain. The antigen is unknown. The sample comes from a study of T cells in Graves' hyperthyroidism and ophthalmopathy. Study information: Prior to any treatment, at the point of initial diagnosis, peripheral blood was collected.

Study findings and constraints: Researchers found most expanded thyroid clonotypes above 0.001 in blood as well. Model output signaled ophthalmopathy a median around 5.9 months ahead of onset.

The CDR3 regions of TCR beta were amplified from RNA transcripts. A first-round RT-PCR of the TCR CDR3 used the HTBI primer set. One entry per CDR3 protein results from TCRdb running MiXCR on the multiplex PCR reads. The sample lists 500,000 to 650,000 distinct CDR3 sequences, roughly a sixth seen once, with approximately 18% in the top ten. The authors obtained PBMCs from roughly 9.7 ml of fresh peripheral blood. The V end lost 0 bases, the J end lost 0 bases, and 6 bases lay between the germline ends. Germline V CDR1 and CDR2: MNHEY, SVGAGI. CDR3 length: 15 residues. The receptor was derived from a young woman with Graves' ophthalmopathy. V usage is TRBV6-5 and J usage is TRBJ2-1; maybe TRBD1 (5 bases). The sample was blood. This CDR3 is CASSYSGVSYNEQFF. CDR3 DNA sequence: TGTGCCAGCAGTTACTCAGGGGTCTCCTACAATGAGCAGTTCTTC.